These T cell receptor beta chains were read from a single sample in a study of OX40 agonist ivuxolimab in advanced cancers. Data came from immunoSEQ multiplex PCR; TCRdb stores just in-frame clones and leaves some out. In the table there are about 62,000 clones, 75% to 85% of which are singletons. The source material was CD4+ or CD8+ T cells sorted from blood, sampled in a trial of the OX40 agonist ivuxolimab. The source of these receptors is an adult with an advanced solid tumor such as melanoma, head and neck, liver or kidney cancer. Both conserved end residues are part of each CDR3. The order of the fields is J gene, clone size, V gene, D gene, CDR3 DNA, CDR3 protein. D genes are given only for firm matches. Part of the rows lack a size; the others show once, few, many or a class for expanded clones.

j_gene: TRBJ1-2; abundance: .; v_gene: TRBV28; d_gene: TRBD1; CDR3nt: TGTGCCAGCAGTTCGGGACAGGGGGCTAGAGGCTACACCTTC; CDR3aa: CASSSGQGARGYTF
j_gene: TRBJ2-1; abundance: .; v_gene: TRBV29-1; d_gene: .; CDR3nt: TGCAGCGTTTGGGGAGCGCTGCAGAGCTCCTACAATGAGCAGTTCTTC; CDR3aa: CSVWGALQSSYNEQFF
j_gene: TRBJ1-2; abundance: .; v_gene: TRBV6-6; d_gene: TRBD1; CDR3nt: TGTGCCAGCAGTGCCCAGGGGGGCGCGGGTGGCTACACCTTC; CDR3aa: CASSAQGGAGGYTF
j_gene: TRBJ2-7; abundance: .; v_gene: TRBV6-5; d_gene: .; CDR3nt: TGTGCCAGCAGTCCGGGGCAGGATTACTACGAGCAGTACTTC; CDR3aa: CASSPGQDYYEQYF
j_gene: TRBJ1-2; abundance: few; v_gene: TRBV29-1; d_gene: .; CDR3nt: TGCAGCGTCAGGGCAGGGGATAGGAGCTATGGCTACACCTTC; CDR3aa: CSVRAGDRSYGYTF
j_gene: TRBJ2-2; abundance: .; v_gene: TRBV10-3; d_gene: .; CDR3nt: TGTGCCATTACCGGGGCAGGGAACACCGGGGAGCTGTTTTTT; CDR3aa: CAITGAGNTGELFF
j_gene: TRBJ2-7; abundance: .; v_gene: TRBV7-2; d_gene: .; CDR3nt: TGTGCCAGCAGCTTCGCGGCGCGAGCCTACGAGCAGTACTTC; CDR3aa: CASSFAARAYEQYF
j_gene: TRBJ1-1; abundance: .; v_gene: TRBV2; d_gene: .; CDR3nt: TGTGCCAGCAGTCCTCTCCCATATATGAACACTGAAGCTTTCTTT; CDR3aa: CASSPLPYMNTEAFF
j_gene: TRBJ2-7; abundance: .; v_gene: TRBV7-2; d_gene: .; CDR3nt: TGTGCCAGCAGCGCGTCCCTAACGTTTTGGTCCGGCGAGCAGTACTTC; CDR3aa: CASSASLTFWSGEQYF
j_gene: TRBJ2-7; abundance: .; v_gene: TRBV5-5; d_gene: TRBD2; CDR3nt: TGTGCCAGCAGCCCCGGGACTAGCGGGAGCATGACCTACGAGCAGTACTTC; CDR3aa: CASSPGTSGSMTYEQYF
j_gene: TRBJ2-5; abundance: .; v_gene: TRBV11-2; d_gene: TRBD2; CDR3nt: TGTGCCAGCAGCTTATGGTGGTTAGCGGGGTCCCAAGAGACCCAGTACTTC; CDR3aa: CASSLWWLAGSQETQYF
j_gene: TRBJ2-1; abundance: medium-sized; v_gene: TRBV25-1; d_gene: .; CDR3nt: TGTGCCAGCAGTGTCGCCACCGATGAGCAGTTCTTC; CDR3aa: CASSVATDEQFF
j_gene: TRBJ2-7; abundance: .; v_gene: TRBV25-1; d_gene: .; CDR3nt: TGTGCCAGCAGCGAATCAACACAGACACACGAGCAGTACTTC; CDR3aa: CASSESTQTHEQYF
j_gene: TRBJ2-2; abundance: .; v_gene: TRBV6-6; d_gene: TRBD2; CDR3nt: TGTGCCAGCAGCTGGCGCGGGGGGGCCGGAACCGGGGAGCTGTTTTTT; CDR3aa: CASSWRGGAGTGELFF
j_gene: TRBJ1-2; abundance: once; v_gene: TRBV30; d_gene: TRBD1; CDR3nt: TGTGCCTGGGCAGGGACAGGGACAGACTACACCTTC; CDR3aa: CAWAGTGTDYTF
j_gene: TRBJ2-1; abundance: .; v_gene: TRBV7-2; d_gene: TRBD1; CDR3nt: TGTGCCACCCTAGGACAGGGCAGAAACAATGAGCAGTTCTTC; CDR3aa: CATLGQGRNNEQFF